The present T cell receptor (beta chain) was sequenced within a study of graft-versus-host responses after intestinal transplantation. With 5 bases removed from V and 2 bases from J, the gap between germline ends came to 16 bases. The CDR3 loop spans 15 amino acids. Germline CDR1 and CDR2: MNHNS and SASEGT. Study results and limitations: Maximum circulating GvH clone levels tracked with early post-transplant HvG decreases. Some GvH clones were seen earlier in gut or blood, suggesting intestinal origin.

A remark on this clone: Its antigen is not known.

Some clones are missing from TCRdb's copy, which holds only in-frame ones; the method was immunoSEQ multiplex PCR. Here the sample spans about 85,000 clones, more than 85% being singletons. This clonotype originated in a human donor who was the organ donor for an intestinal transplant. The chain couples TRBV6-1 to TRBJ2-7; maybe TRBD2 (6 bases). Specimen: unstimulated CD8+ T cells sorted from spleen or lymph node cells, collected before transplant. The DNA of the CDR3 is TGTGCCAGCAGTCCCCCCGGGGGTCTTCCCTACGAGCAGTACTTC. Its translation: CASSPPGGLPYEQYF.